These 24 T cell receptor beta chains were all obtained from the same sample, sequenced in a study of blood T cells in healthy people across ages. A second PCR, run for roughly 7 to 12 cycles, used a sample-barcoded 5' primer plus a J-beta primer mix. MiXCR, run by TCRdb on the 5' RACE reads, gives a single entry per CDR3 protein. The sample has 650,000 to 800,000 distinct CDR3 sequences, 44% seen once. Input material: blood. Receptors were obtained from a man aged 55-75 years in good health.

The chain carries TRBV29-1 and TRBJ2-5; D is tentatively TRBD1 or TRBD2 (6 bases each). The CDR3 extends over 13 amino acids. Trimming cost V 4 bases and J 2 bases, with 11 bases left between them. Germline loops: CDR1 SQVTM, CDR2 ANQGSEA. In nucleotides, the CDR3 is TGCAGCGTTGGAAGGGGGGCACAAGAGACCCAGTACTTC. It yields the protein CSVGRGAQETQYF.

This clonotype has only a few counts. The CDR3 region has the DNA TGTGCCAGCAGCTTAGTCGGGACAGCCCAAGGGGATACGCAGTATTTT. Protein sequence: CASSLVGTAQGDTQYF. The J gene is TRBJ2-3, the V gene TRBV7-9; 7 bases map to TRBD1. The germline V gene encodes CDR1 SEHNR and CDR2 FQNEAQ (reference sequence). The CDR3 runs to 16 residues. V shed 1 base and J 6 bases; nucleotides not matched to a gene: 10.

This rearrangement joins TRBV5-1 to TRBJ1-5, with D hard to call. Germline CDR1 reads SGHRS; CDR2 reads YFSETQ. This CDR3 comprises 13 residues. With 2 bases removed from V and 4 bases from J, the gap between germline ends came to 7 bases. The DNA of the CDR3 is TGCGCCAGCAGCTTTTCCCAGAATCAGCCCCAGCATTTT. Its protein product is CASSFSQNQPQHF.

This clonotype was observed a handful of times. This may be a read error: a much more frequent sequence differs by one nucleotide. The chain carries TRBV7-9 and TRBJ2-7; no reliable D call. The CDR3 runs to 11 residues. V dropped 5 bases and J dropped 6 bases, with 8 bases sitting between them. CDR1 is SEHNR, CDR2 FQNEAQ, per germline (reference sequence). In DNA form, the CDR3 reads TGTGCCAGCAGCGTACAGTTCGAGCAGTACTTC. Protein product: CASSVQFEQYF.

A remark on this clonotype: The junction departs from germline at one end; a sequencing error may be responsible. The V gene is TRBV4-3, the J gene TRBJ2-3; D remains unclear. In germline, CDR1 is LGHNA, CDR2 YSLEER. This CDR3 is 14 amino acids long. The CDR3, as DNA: TGCTCCAGCAGCCCCGGTCTTTCCACAGATACGCAGTATTTT. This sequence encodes CSSSPGLSTDTQYF.

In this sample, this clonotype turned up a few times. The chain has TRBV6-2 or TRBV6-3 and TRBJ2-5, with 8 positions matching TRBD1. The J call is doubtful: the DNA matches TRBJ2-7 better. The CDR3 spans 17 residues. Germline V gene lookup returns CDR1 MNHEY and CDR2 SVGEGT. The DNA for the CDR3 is TGTGCCAGCCTAGGGGATGGCAGGGGGCATACGGGCTACGAGCAGTACTTC. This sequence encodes CASLGDGRGHTGYEQYF.

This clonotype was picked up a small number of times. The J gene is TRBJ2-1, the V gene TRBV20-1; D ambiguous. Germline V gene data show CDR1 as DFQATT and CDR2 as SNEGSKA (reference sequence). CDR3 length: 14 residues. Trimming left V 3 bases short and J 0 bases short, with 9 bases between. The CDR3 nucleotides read TGCAGTGCTAGTCGTCATAGCTCCTACAATGAGCAGTTCTTC. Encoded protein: CSASRHSSYNEQFF.

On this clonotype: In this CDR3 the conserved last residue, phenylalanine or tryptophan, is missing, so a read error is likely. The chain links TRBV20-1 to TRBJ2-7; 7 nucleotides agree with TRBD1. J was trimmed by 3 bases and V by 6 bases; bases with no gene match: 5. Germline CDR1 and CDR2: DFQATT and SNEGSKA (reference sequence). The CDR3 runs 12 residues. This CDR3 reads CSADRDSYEQYL. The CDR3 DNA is TGCAGTGCGGACCGGGACAGCTACGAGCAGTACCTC.

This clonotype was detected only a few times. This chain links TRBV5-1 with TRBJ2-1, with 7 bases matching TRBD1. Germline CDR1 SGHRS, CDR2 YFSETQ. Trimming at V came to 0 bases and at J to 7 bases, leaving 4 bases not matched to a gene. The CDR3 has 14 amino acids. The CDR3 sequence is CASSLDRGGNEQFF. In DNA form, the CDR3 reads TGCGCCAGCAGCTTGGACAGGGGTGGAAATGAGCAGTTCTTC.

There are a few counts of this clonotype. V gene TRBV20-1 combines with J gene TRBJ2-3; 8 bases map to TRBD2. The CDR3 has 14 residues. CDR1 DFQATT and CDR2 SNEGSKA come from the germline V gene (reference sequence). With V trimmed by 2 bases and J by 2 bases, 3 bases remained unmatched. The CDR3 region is CSARIAGITDTQYF. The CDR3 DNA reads TGCAGTGCTAGAATAGCGGGAATCACAGATACGCAGTATTTT.

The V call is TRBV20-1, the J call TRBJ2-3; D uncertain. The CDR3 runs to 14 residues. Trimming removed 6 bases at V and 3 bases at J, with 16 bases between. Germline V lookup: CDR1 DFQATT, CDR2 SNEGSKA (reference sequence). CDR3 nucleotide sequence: TGCAGTGCCACTAAAACCCAAAGGACAGATACGCAGTATTTT. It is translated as CSATKTQRTDTQYF.

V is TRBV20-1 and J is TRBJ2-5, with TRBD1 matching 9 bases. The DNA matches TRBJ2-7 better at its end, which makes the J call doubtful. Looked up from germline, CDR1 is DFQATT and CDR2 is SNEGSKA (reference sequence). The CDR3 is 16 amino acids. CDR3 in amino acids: CSARGGGQGSSYEQYF. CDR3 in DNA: TGCAGTGCTAGAGGGGGGGGACAGGGAAGCTCCTACGAGCAGTACTTC.

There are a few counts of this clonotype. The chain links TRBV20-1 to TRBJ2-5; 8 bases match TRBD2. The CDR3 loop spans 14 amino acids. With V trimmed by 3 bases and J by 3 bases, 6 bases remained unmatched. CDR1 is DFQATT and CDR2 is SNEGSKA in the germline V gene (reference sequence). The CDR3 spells CSASREGIEETQYF. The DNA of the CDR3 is TGCAGTGCTAGCCGGGAGGGAATAGAAGAGACCCAGTACTTC.

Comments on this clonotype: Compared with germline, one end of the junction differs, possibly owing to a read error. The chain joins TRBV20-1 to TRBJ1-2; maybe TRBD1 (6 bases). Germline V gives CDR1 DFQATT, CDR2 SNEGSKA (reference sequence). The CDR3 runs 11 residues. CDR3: CSARLGGGCTF. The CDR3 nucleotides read TGCAGTGCTAGACTCGGGGGCGGCTGCACCTTC.

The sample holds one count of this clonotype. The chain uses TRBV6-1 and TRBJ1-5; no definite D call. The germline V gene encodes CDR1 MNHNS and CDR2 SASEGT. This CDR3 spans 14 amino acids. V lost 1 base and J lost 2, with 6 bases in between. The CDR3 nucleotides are TGTGCCAGCAGTGAAGGGTGGGGCAATCAGCCCCAGCATTTT. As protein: CASSEGWGNQPQHF.

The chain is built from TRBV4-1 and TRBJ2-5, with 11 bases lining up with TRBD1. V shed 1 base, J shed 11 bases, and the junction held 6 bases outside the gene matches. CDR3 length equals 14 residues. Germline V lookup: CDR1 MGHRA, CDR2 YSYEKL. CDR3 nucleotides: TGCGCCAGCAGCCAAGGTGGGACAGGGGGGGAGCAGTACTTC. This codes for CASSQGGTGGEQYF.

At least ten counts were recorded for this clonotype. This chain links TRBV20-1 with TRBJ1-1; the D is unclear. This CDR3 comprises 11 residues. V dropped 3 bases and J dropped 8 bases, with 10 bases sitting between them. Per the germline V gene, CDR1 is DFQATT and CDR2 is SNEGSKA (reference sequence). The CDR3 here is CSARPTAEAFF. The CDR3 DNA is TGCAGTGCTAGGCCGACCGCAGAAGCTTTCTTT.

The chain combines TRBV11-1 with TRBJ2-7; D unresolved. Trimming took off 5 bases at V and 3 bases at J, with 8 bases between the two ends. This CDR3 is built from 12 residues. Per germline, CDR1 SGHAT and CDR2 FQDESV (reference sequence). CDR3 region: CASSPWGYEQYF. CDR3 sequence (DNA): TGTGCCAGCAGCCCTTGGGGCTACGAGCAGTACTTC. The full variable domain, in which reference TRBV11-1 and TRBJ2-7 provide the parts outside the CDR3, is EAEVAQSPRYKITEKSQAVAFWCDPISGHATLYWYRQILGQGPELLVQFQDESVVDDSQLPKDRFSAERLKGVDSTLKIQPAELGDSAMYLCASSPWGYEQYFGPGTRLTVT.

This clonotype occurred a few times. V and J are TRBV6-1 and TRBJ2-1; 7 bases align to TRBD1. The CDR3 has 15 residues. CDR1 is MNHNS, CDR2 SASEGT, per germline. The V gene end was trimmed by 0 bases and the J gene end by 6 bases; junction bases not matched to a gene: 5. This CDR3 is CASSEAAGGGNEQFF. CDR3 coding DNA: TGTGCCAGCAGTGAAGCAGCAGGGGGTGGCAATGAGCAGTTCTTC.

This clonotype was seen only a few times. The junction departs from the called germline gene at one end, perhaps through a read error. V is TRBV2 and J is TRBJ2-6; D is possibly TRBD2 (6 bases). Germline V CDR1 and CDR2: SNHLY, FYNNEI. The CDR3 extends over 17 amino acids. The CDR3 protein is CASSEGGIRSGANVLTF. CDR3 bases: TGTGCTAGCAGTGAAGGAGGGATTCGGTCTGGGGCCAACGTCCTGACTTTC.

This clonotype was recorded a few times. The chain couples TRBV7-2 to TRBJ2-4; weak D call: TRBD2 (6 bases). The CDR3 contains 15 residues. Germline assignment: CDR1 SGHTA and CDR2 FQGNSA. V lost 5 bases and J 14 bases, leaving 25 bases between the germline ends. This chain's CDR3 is CASSGTGTGNGGKYF. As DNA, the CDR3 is TGTGCCAGCAGCGGGACCGGGACGGGCAATGGGGGGAAGTACTTC.

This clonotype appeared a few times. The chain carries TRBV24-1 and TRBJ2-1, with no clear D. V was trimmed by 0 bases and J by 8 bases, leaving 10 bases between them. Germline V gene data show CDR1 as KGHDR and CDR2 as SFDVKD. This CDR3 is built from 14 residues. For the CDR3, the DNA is TGTGCCACCAGTGATTTGCAAGGAGTATATGAGCAGTTCTTC. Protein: CATSDLQGVYEQFF.

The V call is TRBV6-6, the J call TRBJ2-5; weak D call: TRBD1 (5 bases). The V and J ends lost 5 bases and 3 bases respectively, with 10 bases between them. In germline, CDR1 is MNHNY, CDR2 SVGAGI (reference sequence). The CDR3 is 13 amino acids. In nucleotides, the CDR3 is TGTGCCAGCAGTGACAGTATAAAAGAGACCCAGTACTTC. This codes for CASSDSIKETQYF.

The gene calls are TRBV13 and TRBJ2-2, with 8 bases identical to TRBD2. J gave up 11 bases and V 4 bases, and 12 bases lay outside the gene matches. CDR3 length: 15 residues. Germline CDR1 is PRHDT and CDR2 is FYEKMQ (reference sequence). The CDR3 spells CASSYERGPRGELFF. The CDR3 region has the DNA TGTGCCAGCAGCTATGAGCGGGGGCCACGGGGAGAGCTGTTTTTT. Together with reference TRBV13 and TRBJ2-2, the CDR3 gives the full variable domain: AAGVIQSPRHLIKEKRETATLKCYPIPRHDTVYWYQQGPGQDPQFLISFYEKMQSDKGSIPDRFSAQQFSDYHSELNMSSLELGDSALYFCASSYERGPRGELFFGEGSRLTVL.